The 27 T cell receptor beta chains reported below all come from one sample, sequenced in a study of blood T cell repertoires in COVID-19. Produced via immunoSEQ multiplex PCR; TCRdb's table is partial and in-frame only. The sample shows fewer than 200,000 clones, 80% to 95% of them seen only once. Material: peripheral blood. All receptors derive from a man under 40 with COVID-19, enrolled during active disease.

V and J are TRBV6-5 and TRBJ1-1; the match to TRBD1 covers 7 bases. The CDR3 runs 14 residues. Looked up from germline, CDR1 is MNHEY and CDR2 is SVGAGI. The trim removed 2 bases at V and 6 bases at J, leaving 6 bases unmatched. The chain's CDR3 is CASSYLGQEAEAFF. CDR3 in DNA: TGTGCCAGCAGTTACCTTGGACAGGAGGCTGAAGCTTTCTTT.

The chain uses TRBV19 and TRBJ1-3; D is unclear. This CDR3 spans 16 amino acids. Germline V gene sequence: CDR1 LNHDA, CDR2 SQIVND (reference sequence). V shed 3 bases and J shed 2 bases, with 14 bases lying between them. Here the CDR3 reads CASSIHAGGTGNTIYF. The CDR3 coding sequence is TGTGCCAGTAGTATCCACGCAGGAGGAACTGGAAACACCATATATTTT.

The rearrangement uses TRBV13 and TRBJ2-1; 10 bases fit TRBD2. The CDR3 consists of 15 residues. J lost 0 bases, V lost 4 bases, and 0 bases had no gene match. Germline-derived CDR1 and CDR2 are PRHDT and FYEKMQ (reference sequence). CDR3 in DNA: TGTGCCAGCAGCTCTAGCGGGAGCTCCTACAATGAGCAGTTCTTC. Translating it yields CASSSSGSSYNEQFF.

The rearrangement uses TRBV5-1 and TRBJ2-3; TRBD2 agrees at 10 bases. Germline loops: CDR1 SGHRS, CDR2 YFSETQ. Trimming took 4 bases from V and 4 from J; bases not matched to a gene: 3. The CDR3 contains 14 residues. The CDR3 spells CASSILAGPDTQYF. CDR3 DNA: TGCGCCAGCAGCATACTAGCGGGGCCAGATACGCAGTATTTT.

CDR3 in DNA: TGTGCCAGTAGTATAACCGGGACAGTTTACAATGAGCAGTTCTTC. It yields the protein CASSITGTVYNEQFF. The chain combines TRBV19 with TRBJ2-1, with 7 bases fitting TRBD1. Trimming at V came to 2 bases and at J to 4 bases, leaving 5 bases not matched to a gene. This CDR3 spans 15 amino acids. CDR1 and CDR2 from the germline V gene are LNHDA and SQIVND (reference sequence).

The chain combines TRBV5-1 with TRBJ2-2, with 8 bases that match TRBD2. V lost 6 bases, J lost 0 bases, and 1 base stayed unmatched. Germline CDR1 SGHRS, CDR2 YFSETQ. The CDR3 covers 14 residues. CDR3 region: CASTGLANTGELFF. CDR3 DNA sequence: TGCGCCAGCACGGGACTAGCGAACACCGGGGAGCTGTTTTTT.

The rearrangement uses TRBV6-5 and TRBJ1-4; a weak D match, TRBD1 (6 bases). Trimming removed 2 bases from V and 12 bases from J, with 22 bases in between. This CDR3 comprises 16 residues. The germline CDR1 and CDR2 sequences are MNHEY and SVGAGI. CDR3 region: CASSYTGQTNPEQLFF. In nucleotides, the CDR3 is TGTGCCAGCAGTTACACTGGACAGACTAATCCTGAGCAACTGTTTTTT.

The chain combines TRBV7-2 with TRBJ1-2; the D is unclear. The CDR3 extends over 15 amino acids. Germline V CDR1 and CDR2: SGHTA, FQGNSA. The V end was cut by 5 bases, the J end by 4 bases, with 17 bases between. The CDR3 nucleotides are TGTGCCAGCAGCCCTAGAGAGGTGATTGGCTATGGCTACACCTTC. Its translation: CASSPREVIGYGYTF.

The V call is TRBV27, the J call TRBJ2-7, with D perhaps TRBD2 (5 bases). The CDR3 loop spans 16 amino acids. Germline V gene lookup returns CDR1 MNHEY and CDR2 SMNVEV (reference sequence). V lost 2 bases and J 0 bases, leaving 14 bases between the germline ends. The CDR3 protein is CASSLSAGAVSYEQYF. The CDR3 DNA sequence: TGTGCCAGCAGTTTAAGCGCAGGAGCGGTCTCCTACGAGCAGTACTTC.

The CDR3 reads CASSQGTGVGYTF. CDR3 sequence (DNA): TGTGCCAGTAGTCAGGGGACAGGGGTAGGCTACACCTTC. V usage is TRBV19 and J usage is TRBJ1-2; 10 nucleotides match TRBD1. Germline V gene sequence: CDR1 LNHDA, CDR2 SQIVND (reference sequence). V shed 5 bases, J shed 8 bases, and the junction held 5 bases outside the gene matches. CDR3 length: 13 amino acids. Full variable domain (missing parts from reference TRBV19 and TRBJ1-2): DGGITQSPKYLFRKEGQNVTLSCEQNLNHDAMYWYRQDPGQGLRLIYYSQIVNDFQKGDIAEGYSVSREKKESFPLTVTSAQKNPTAFYLCASSQGTGVGYTFGSGTRLTVV.

The rearrangement links TRBV18 to TRBJ2-7; no clear D. The V end lost 3 bases, the J end lost 5 bases, and 8 bases lay between the germline ends. The CDR3 totals 12 residues. In germline, CDR1 is KGHSH, CDR2 LQKENI. This CDR3 reads CASSPFSDEQYF. The CDR3 nucleotides are TGTGCCAGCTCACCGTTTTCCGACGAGCAGTACTTC.

V gene TRBV19 combines with J gene TRBJ2-2; TRBD1 aligns across 7 bases. Per germline, CDR1 LNHDA and CDR2 SQIVND (reference sequence). CDR3 length: 20 residues. The trim removed 6 bases at V and 0 bases at J, leaving 19 bases unmatched. This CDR3 reads CASRLTRGRNPLTNTGELFF. CDR3 nucleotide sequence: TGTGCCAGTAGGCTGACGAGGGGGCGCAACCCCCTCACGAACACCGGGGAGCTGTTTTTT. The full variable domain, rest sourced from reference TRBV19 and TRBJ2-2, is DGGITQSPKYLFRKEGQNVTLSCEQNLNHDAMYWYRQDPGQGLRLIYYSQIVNDFQKGDIAEGYSVSREKKESFPLTVTSAQKNPTAFYLCASRLTRGRNPLTNTGELFFGEGSRLTVL.

This chain links TRBV9 with TRBJ1-2, with 8 bases lining up with TRBD1. With 0 bases clipped from V and 2 bases from J, the junction kept 3 bases outside the gene matches. The germline V gene has CDR1 SGDLS and CDR2 YYNGEE. The CDR3 contains 15 residues. CDR3 loop: CASSVEAGGNYGYTF. In DNA, the CDR3 is TGTGCCAGCAGCGTAGAGGCAGGGGGCAACTATGGCTACACCTTC.

The rearrangement links TRBV2 to TRBJ1-1; no reliable D call. This CDR3 contains 12 residues. Germline V gene lookup returns CDR1 SNHLY and CDR2 FYNNEI. V was cut by 8 bases and J by 6 bases, with 13 bases left in between. The CDR3 is CASSPAGSEAFF. The CDR3, as DNA: TGTGCCAGCTCCCCGGCGGGGTCTGAAGCTTTCTTT.

The chain couples TRBV6-5 to TRBJ1-1; the D gene is possibly TRBD1 (6 bases). The CDR3 is made up of 13 amino acids. Germline V lookup: CDR1 MNHEY, CDR2 SVGAGI. The V end lost 2 bases, the J end lost 6 bases, and 10 bases lay between the germline ends. CDR3 loop: CASSYQQGPEAFF. CDR3 in DNA: TGTGCCAGCAGTTACCAACAGGGCCCTGAAGCTTTCTTT.

This sequence joins TRBV6-4 and TRBJ1-6; TRBD1 is a possible D gene (5 bases). V was cut by 8 bases and J by 6 bases, with 14 bases left in between. Germline CDR1 and CDR2: MRHNA and SNTAGT. This CDR3 is 14 amino acids long. CDR3 sequence reads: CASRTEGINSPLHF. The CDR3 DNA follows: TGTGCCAGCCGCACGGAGGGGATTAATTCACCCCTCCACTTT.

V usage is TRBV4-3 and J usage is TRBJ2-5; 7 nucleotides align to TRBD2. CDR1 LGHNA and CDR2 YSLEER come from the germline V gene. The CDR3 is 17 amino acids. Unmatched junction bases numbered 14, after V lost 0 bases and J lost 7 bases. CDR3 sequence: CASSQDRASGPAGTQYF. The CDR3 DNA follows: TGCGCCAGCAGCCAAGATCGGGCTAGCGGTCCAGCGGGGACCCAGTACTTC.

CDR3 coding DNA: TGTGCCACCAGCAGAAGTACAGGCTTTGGAAACACCATATATTTT. Protein product: CATSRSTGFGNTIYF. The V call is TRBV15, the J call TRBJ1-3, with D perhaps matching TRBD1 (5 bases). The CDR3 length is 15 residues. Trimming removed 2 bases at V and 3 bases at J, with 11 bases between. Germline values: CDR1 LNHNV, CDR2 YYDKDF (reference sequence).

J is TRBJ2-7 and V is TRBV7-2; 13 bases agree with TRBD2. Germline V gene data show CDR1 as SGHTA and CDR2 as FQGNSA. The CDR3 is 16 residues long. J gave up 2 bases and V 5 bases, and 6 bases lay outside the gene matches. The CDR3 loop reads CASSTGLAGVPYEQYF. The CDR3 DNA is TGTGCCAGCAGCACTGGACTAGCGGGGGTGCCCTACGAGCAGTACTTC.

The chain uses TRBV12-3 or TRBV12-4 and TRBJ2-7; D possibly corresponds to TRBD2 (5 bases). The V gene lost 7 bases and the J gene lost 10 bases, with 14 bases spanning the gap. CDR3 size: 11 residues. CDR3 sequence: CASTPGGAQYF. CDR3 DNA: TGTGCCAGCACCCCCGGAGGAGCACAGTACTTC.

In this sample, this clone turned up once. Written as DNA, the CDR3 is TGTGCCAGCAGTGAATTGAGATATAGCAATCAGCCCCAGCATTTT. It specifies CASSELRYSNQPQHF. The chain has TRBV2 and TRBJ1-5; no firm D call. The CDR3 has 15 residues. Germline V gene sequence: CDR1 SNHLY, CDR2 FYNNEI. V was cut by 2 bases and J by 0 bases, with 8 bases left in between.

V is TRBV1 and J is TRBJ2-7; the DNA was not compared with TRBD2, the D call given in the table. TRBV1 is assigned pseudogene status. The CDR3 runs to 15 residues. Written as DNA, the CDR3 is TGCACCAGCAGCCAAGGGACTCGGATTCTCTACGAGCAGTACTTC. Translation: CTSSQGTRILYEQYF.

This chain uses TRBV6-6 with TRBJ2-7; 9 positions agree with TRBD1. Germline CDR1 is MNHNY and CDR2 is SVGAGI (reference sequence). V lost 4 bases and J lost 6; bases outside the gene matches: 13. This CDR3 region has 16 residues. In DNA, the CDR3 is TGTGCCAGCAGTTCTGGGACAGGGATGCGTACGCTCGAGCAGTACTTC. It encodes CASSSGTGMRTLEQYF.

The chain employs TRBV7-2 and TRBJ2-5; D is ambiguous. The V end was cut by 3 bases, the J end by 5 bases, with 7 bases between. Looked up from germline, CDR1 is SGHTA and CDR2 is FQGNSA. The CDR3 runs 12 residues. The CDR3 nucleotides read TGTGCCAGCAGCTTTCACGGGGAGACCCAGTACTTC. Translation gives CASSFHGETQYF.

The V call is TRBV24-1, the J call TRBJ1-1, with 10 bases identical to TRBD1. Trimming at V came to 2 bases and at J to 5 bases, leaving 4 bases not matched to a gene. Per germline, CDR1 KGHDR and CDR2 SFDVKD. CDR3 length: 15 amino acids. The CDR3: CATSDSRQGATEAFF. The CDR3 nucleotides read TGTGCCACCAGTGATTCTAGACAGGGGGCTACTGAAGCTTTCTTT.

V and J are TRBV19 and TRBJ1-2; 10 positions agree with TRBD1. With V trimmed by 6 bases and J by 2 bases, 6 bases remained unmatched. Germline CDR1 is LNHDA and CDR2 is SQIVND (reference sequence). The CDR3 sequence is 15 residues long. DNA for the CDR3: TGTGCCAGTAGACCCGGGACAGGGGTCAACTATGGCTACACCTTC. Protein sequence: CASRPGTGVNYGYTF.

This sequence joins TRBV27 and TRBJ2-3; D might be TRBD2 (6 bases). V shed 2 bases and J shed 5 bases, with 8 bases lying between them. Germline CDR1 reads MNHEY; CDR2 reads SMNVEV (reference sequence). CDR3 length equals 13 residues. CDR3 DNA sequence: TGTGCCAGCAGTTTAGGGCGGGGAGATACGCAGTATTTT. Its translation is CASSLGRGDTQYF.